These 3 T cell receptor beta chains came from one sample sequenced in a study of cytomegalovirus exposure and HLA in healthy donors. Primers included in the PCR were 60 Vbeta and 13 Jbeta primers. Sequencing used immunoSEQ multiplex PCR; TCRdb keeps in-frame clones, though not all of them. The top ten clones hold around 1.7% of a sample with 200,000 or so clones, about 80% of them seen once. The sample consisted of PBMCs. The source of these receptors is a young man in good health and CMV-seronegative.

The rearrangement uses TRBV30 and TRBJ2-7; D is unresolved. Trimming left V 1 base short and J 3 bases short, with 10 bases between. The CDR3 runs 13 residues. CDR1 GTSNPN and CDR2 SVGIG come from the germline V gene (reference sequence). The CDR3 region is CAWSGMGLYEQYF. CDR3 DNA sequence: TGTGCCTGGAGTGGCATGGGCCTCTACGAGCAGTACTTC.

This sequence joins TRBV19 and TRBJ2-1; the match to TRBD1 covers 8 bases. Per the germline V gene, CDR1 is LNHDA and CDR2 is SQIVND (reference sequence). J lost 2 bases, V lost 7 bases, and 7 bases had no gene match. This CDR3 spans 15 amino acids. In DNA, the CDR3 is TGTGCCAGTAACTCAGGGGGCTGGACCTACAATGAGCAGTTCTTC. As protein: CASNSGGWTYNEQFF. Looking up the rest from reference TRBV19 and TRBJ2-1 gives the full variable domain: DGGITQSPKYLFRKEGQNVTLSCEQNLNHDAMYWYRQDPGQGLRLIYYSQIVNDFQKGDIAEGYSVSREKKESFPLTVTSAQKNPTAFYLCASNSGGWTYNEQFFGPGTRLTVL.

This chain uses TRBV6-5 with TRBJ2-7, with a possible D match to TRBD1 (7 bases). The CDR3 totals 15 residues. V was trimmed by 7 bases and J by 0 bases, leaving 16 bases between them. The V gene's germline CDR1 is MNHEY and CDR2 SVGAGI. CDR3 sequence: CASMGRGQNSYEQYF. The CDR3, as DNA: TGTGCCAGCATGGGGCGGGGACAGAACTCCTACGAGCAGTACTTC.